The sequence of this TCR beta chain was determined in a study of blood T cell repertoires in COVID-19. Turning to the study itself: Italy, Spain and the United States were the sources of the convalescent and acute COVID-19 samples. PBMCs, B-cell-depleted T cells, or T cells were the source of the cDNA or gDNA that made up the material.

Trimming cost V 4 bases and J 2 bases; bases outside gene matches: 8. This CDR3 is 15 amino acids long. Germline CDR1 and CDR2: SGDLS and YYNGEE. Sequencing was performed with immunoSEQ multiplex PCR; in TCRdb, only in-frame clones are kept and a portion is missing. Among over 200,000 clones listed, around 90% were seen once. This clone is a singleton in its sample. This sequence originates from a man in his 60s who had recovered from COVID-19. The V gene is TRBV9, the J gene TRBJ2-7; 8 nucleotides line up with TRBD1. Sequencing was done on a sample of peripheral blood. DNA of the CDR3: TGTGCCAGCAGCTTCGGACAGGGCCCTACCTACGAGCAGTACTTC. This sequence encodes CASSFGQGPTYEQYF.